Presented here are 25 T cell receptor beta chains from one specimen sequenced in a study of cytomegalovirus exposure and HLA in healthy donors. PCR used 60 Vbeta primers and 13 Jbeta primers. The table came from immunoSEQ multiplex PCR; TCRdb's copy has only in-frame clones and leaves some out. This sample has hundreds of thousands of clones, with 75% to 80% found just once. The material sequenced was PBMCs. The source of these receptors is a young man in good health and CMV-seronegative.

The CDR3: CASSFGQGSGYGYTF. The CDR3 nucleotides read TGTGCCAGCAGCTTCGGACAGGGATCGGGCTATGGCTACACCTTC. V usage is TRBV5-8 and J usage is TRBJ1-2; TRBD1 matches at 8 bases. Losses at the gene ends were 2 bases for V and 4 bases for J; bases not matched to a gene: 7. This CDR3 has 15 amino acids. The V gene's germline CDR1 is SGHTS and CDR2 YDEGEE.

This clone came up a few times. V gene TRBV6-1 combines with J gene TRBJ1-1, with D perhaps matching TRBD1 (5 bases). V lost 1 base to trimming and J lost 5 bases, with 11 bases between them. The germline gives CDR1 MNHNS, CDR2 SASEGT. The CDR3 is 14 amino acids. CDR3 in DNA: TGTGCCAGCAGTGAAGTCCCGGGGGGGACTGAAGCTTTCTTT. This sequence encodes CASSEVPGGTEAFF.

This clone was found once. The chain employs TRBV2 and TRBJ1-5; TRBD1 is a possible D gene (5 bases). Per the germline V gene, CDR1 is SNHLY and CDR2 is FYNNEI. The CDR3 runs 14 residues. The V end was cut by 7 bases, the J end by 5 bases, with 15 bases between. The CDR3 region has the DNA TGTGCCAGCAAGTCCGGGGGGGATGATCAGCCCCAGCATTTT. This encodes CASKSGGDDQPQHF.

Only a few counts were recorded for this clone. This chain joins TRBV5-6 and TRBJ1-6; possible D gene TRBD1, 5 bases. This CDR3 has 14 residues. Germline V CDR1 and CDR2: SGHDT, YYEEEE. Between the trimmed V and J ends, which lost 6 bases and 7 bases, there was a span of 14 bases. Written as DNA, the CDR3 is TGTGCCAGCAACTTCGGACAAGTGAATTCACCCCTCCACTTT. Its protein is CASNFGQVNSPLHF.

This CDR3 is CAWSVRWGGTNEKLFF. The CDR3 nucleotides are TGTGCCTGGAGTGTAAGATGGGGAGGAACTAATGAAAAACTGTTTTTT. The V call is TRBV30, the J call TRBJ1-4; no definite D call. CDR3 length: 16 amino acids. The V end lost 0 bases, the J end lost 1 base, and 12 bases lay between the germline ends. Germline CDR1 and CDR2: GTSNPN and SVGIG (reference sequence).

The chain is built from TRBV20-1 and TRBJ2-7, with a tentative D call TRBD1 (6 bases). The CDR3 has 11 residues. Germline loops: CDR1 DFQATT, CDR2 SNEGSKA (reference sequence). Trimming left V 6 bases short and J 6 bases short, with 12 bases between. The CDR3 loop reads CSAKQQGEQYF. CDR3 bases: TGCAGTGCCAAGCAACAGGGCGAGCAGTACTTC.

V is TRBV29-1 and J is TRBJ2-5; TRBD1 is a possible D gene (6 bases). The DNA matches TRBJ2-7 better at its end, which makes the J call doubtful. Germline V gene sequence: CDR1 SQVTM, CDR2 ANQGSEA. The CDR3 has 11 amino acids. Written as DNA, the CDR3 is TGCAGCTACAGGGCCGGCTCCGAGCAGTACTTC. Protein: CSYRAGSEQYF.

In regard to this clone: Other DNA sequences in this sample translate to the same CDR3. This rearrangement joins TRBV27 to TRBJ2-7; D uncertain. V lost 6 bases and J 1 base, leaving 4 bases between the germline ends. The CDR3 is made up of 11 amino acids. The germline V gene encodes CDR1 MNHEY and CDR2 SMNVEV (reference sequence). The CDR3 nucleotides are TGTGCCAGCAGCTCTTCCTACGAGCAGTACTTC. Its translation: CASSSSYEQYF.

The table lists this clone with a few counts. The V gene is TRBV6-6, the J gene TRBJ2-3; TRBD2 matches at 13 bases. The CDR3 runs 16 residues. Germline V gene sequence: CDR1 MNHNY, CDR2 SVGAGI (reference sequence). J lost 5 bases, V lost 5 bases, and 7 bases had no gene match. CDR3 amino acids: CASSRTSGRAIDTQYF. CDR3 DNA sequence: TGTGCCAGCAGTCGAACTAGCGGGAGGGCCATAGATACGCAGTATTTT.

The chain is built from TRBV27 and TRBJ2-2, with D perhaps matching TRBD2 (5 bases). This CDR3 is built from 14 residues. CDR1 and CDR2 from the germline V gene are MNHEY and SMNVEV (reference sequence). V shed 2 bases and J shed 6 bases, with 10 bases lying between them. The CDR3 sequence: CASSLGGSAGELFF. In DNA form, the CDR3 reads TGTGCCAGCAGTTTAGGTGGGAGTGCCGGGGAGCTGTTTTTT.

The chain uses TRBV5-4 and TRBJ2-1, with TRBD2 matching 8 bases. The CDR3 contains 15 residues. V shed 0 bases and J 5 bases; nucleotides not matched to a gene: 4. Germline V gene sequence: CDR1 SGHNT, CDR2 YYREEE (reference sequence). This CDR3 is CASSLELAAHNEQFF. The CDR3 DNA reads TGTGCCAGCAGCTTGGAACTAGCGGCCCACAATGAGCAGTTCTTC.

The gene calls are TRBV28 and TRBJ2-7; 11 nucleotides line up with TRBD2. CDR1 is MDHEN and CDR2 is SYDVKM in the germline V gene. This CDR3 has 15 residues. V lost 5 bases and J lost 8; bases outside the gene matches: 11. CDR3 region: CASSPLAGGGGQQYF. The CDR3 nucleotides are TGTGCCAGCAGTCCCTTAGCGGGAGGGGGGGGGCAGCAGTACTTC.

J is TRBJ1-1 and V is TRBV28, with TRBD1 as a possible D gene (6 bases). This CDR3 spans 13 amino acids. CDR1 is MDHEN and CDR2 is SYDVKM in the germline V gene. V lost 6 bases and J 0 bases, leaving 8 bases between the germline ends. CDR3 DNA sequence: TGTGCCAGCAGAGGACAGATGAACACTGAAGCTTTCTTT. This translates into CASRGQMNTEAFF.

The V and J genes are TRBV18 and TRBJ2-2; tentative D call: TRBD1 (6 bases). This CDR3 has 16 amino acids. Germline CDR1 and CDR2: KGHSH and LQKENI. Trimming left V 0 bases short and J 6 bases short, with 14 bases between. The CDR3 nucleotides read TGTGCCAGCTCACCACCAATAGGACAGTCTTCCGGGGAGCTGTTTTTT. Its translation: CASSPPIGQSSGELFF.

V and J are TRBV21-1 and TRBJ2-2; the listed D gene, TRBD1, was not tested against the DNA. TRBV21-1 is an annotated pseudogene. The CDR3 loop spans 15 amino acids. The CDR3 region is CASSNPGQNTGELFF. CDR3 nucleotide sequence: TGTGCCAGCAGCAATCCGGGACAGAACACCGGGGAGCTGTTTTTT.

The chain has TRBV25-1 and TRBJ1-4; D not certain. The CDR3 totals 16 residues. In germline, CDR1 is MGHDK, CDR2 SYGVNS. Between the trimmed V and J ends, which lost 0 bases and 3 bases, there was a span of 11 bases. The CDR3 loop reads CASSEYGVAANEKLFF. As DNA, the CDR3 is TGTGCCAGCAGTGAATACGGGGTAGCGGCTAATGAAAAACTGTTTTTT.

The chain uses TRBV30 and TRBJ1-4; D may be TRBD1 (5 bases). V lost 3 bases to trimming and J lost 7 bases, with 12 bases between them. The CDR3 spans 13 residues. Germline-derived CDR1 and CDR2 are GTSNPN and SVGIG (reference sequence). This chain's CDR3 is CAWSRDFSEKLFF. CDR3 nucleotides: TGTGCCTGGAGCAGGGACTTCAGTGAAAAACTGTTTTTT.

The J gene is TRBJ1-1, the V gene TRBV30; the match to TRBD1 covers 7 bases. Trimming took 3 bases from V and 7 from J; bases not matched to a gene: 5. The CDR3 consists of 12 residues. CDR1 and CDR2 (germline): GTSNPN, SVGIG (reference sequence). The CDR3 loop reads CAWSSDRVEAFF. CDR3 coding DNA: TGTGCCTGGAGCAGCGACAGGGTTGAAGCTTTCTTT.

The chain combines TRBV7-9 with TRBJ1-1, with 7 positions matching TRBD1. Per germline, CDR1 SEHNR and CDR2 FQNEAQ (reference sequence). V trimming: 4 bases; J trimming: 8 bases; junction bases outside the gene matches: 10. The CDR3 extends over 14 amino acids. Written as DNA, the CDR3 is TGTGCCAGCAGCTCAGAGGGGGCTTGGACAGAAGCTTTCTTT. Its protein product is CASSSEGAWTEAFF.

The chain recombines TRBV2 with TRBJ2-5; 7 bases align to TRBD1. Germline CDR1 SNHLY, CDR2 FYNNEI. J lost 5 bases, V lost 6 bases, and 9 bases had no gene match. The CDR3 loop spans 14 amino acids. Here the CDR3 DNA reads TGTGCCAGCAGCCCCCAGACAGGGACCGAGACCCAGTACTTC. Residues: CASSPQTGTETQYF.

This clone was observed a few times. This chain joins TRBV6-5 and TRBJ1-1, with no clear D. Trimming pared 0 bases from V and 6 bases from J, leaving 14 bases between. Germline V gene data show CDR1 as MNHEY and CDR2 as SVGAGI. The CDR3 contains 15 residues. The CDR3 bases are TGTGCCAGCAGTTACTCGATACTTGGGAGCTCTGAAGCTTTCTTT. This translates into CASSYSILGSSEAFF.

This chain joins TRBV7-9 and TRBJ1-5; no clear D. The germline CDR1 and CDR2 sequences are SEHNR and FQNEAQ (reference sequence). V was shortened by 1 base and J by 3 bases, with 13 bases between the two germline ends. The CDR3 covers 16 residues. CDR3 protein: CASSLVGFGNNQPQHF. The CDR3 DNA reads TGTGCCAGCAGCTTAGTAGGGTTCGGGAACAATCAGCCCCAGCATTTT.

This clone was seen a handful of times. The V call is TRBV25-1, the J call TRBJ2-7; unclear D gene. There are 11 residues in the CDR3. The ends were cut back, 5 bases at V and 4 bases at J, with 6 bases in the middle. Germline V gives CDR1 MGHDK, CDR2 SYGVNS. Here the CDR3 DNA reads TGTGCCAGCAGTACTGAGTACGAGCAGTACTTC. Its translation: CASSTEYEQYF.

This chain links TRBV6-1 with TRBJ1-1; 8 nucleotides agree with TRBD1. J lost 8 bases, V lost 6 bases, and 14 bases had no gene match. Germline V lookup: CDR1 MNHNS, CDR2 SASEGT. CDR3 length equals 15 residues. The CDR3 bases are TGTGCCAGCAGGAGGCAGGGGGCAGGTTTAACAGAAGCTTTCTTT. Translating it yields CASRRQGAGLTEAFF.

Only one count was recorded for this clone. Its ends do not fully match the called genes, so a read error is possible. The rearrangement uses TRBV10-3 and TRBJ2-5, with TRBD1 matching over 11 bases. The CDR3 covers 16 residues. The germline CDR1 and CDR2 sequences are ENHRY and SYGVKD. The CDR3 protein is CASSYLGQGVGETQYF. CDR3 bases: TGTGCCAGCAGTTACCTGGGACAGGGGGTGGGTGAGACCCAGTACTTC.